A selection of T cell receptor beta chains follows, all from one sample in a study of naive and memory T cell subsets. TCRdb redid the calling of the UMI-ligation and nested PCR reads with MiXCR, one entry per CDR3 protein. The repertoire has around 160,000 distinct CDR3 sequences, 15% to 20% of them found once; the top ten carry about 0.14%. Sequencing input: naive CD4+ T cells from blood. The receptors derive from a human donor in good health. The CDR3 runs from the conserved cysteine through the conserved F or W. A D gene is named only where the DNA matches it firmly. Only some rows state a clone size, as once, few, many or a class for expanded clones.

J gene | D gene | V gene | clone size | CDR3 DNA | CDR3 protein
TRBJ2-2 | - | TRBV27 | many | TGTGCCAGCAGTTACAACACCGGGGAGCTGTTTTTT | CASSYNTGELFF
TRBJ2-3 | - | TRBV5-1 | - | TGCGCCAGCAGCTTGGCCTCGTTAAGCGTAAACACAGATACGCAGTATTTT | CASSLASLSVNTDTQYF
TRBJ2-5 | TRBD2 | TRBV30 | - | TGTGCCTGGAGTCGGCTAGCGGGGCCCCAAGAGACCCAGTACTTC | CAWSRLAGPQETQYF
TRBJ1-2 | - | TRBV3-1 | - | TGTGCCAGCAGCCAAAGGACAGACACCTATGGCTACACCTTC | CASSQRTDTYGYTF
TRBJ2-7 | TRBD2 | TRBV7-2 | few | TGTGCCAGCAACCCGGGGGGTAACGAGCAGTACTTC | CASNPGGNEQYF
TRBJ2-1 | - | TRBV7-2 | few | TGTGCCAGCAGCTTTAGGCGTCTCGGTGAGCAGTTCTTC | CASSFRRLGEQFF
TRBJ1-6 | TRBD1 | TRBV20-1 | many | TGCAGTGCAGAGGGGAACAGGGGGATTTCACCCCTCCACTTT | CSAEGNRGISPLHF
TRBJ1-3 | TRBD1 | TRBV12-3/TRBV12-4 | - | TGTGCCAGCAGTTTTACAGGGGGAGTCGGAAACACCATATATTTT | CASSFTGGVGNTIYF
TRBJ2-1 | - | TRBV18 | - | TGTGCCAGCTCACAACCGGGACTCCCAAATGAGCAGTTCTTC | CASSQPGLPNEQFF
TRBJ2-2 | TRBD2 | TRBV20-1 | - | TGCAGTGTACCGAGACTAGCGGGATTAACCGGGGAGCTGTTTTTT | CSVPRLAGLTGELFF
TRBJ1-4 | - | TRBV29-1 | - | TGCAGCGCTGGAAATGAAAAACTGTTTTTT | CSAGNEKLFF
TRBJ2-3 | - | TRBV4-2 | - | TGTGCCAGCAGCCGAGCAGGGGAAGGGGGCACAGATACGCAGTATTTT | CASSRAGEGGTDTQYF
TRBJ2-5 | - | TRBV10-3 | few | TGTGCCATCAGACAGGGAGACGGCGGAGAGACCCAGTACTTC | CAIRQGDGGETQYF
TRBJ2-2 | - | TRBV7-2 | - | TGTGCCAGCAGCTTAGACAGGTTCCGGGAGCTGTTTTTT | CASSLDRFRELFF
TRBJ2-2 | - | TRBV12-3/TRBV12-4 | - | TGTGCCAGTACCGGGACGGTCAACACCGGGGAGCTGTTTTTT | CASTGTVNTGELFF
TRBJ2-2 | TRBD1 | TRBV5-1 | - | TGCGCCAGCAGCATCGGACAGGGACCCGGGGAGCTGTTTTTT | CASSIGQGPGELFF
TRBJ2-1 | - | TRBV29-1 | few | TGCAGCGTTGGGTCGGGGGCGGGTGGGACCTCATACAATGAGCAGTTCTTC | CSVGSGAGGTSYNEQFF
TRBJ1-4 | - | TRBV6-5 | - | TGTGCCAGCGGGCGGACTAATGAAAAACTGTTTTTT | CASGRTNEKLFF
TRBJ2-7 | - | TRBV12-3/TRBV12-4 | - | TGTGCCAGCGGCGGGGAATCCTACGAGCAGTACTTC | CASGGESYEQYF
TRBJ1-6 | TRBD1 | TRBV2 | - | TGTGCCAGCAGTTTGCAGGGGGATGGAAATTCACCCCTCCACTTT | CASSLQGDGNSPLHF
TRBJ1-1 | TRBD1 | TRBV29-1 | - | TGCAGCGTCGGACAGGGGGCCACTGAAGCTTTCTTT | CSVGQGATEAFF
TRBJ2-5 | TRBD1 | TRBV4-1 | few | TGCGCCAGCAGCCAGTCCGGGACAGGACAAGAGACCCAGTACTTC | CASSQSGTGQETQYF
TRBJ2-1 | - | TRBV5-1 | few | TGCGCCAGCAGCTTGGAAGGGGCCGTAGGGAATGAGCAGTTCTTC | CASSLEGAVGNEQFF
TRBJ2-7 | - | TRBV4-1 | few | TGCGCCAGCAGCCAAGAGGGTTCAGGAGTGCGGGAGCAGTACTTC | CASSQEGSGVREQYF
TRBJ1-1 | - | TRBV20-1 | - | TGCAGTGCCCGTACAGGGTATTGGACTGAAGCTTTCTTT | CSARTGYWTEAFF
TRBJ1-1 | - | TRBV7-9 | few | TGTGCCAGCAGCTTAGGGAGGACAGAAAACTCTGAAGCTTTCTTT | CASSLGRTENSEAFF
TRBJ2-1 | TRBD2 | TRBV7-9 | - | TGTGCCAGCAGCTTACACCGGGGAGGGACTTTTTACAATGAGCAGTTCTTC | CASSLHRGGTFYNEQFF
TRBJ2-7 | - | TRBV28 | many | TGTGCCAGCAGTTTCAGGGGCTACGAGCAGTACTTC | CASSFRGYEQYF
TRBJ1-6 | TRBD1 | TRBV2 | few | TGTGCCAGCGCTTGGGAGGGGGCGACTAATTCACCCCTCCACTTT | CASAWEGATNSPLHF
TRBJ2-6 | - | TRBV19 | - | TGTGCCAGTAGTTGGGGTTTCTCTGGGGCCAACGTCCTGACTTTC | CASSWGFSGANVLTF
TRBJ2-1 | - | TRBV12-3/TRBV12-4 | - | TGTGCCAGCAGCACAGACCATGAGCAGTTCTTC | CASSTDHEQFF
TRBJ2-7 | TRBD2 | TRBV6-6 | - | TGTGCCAGCAGTTACCCGACCGCGGCTAGCGGGCAATACGAGCAGTACTTC | CASSYPTAASGQYEQYF
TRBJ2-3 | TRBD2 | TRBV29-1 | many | TGCAGCGTTGATCAGCCGGGAGGGATCACAGATACGCAGTATTTT | CSVDQPGGITDTQYF
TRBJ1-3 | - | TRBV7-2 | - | TGTGCCAGCAGCTATGGCCGCTCTGGAAACACCATATATTTT | CASSYGRSGNTIYF
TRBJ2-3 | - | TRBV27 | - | TGTGCCAGCAGTCCCCTCACGACCGCGGATACGCAGTATTTT | CASSPLTTADTQYF
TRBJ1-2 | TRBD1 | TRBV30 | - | TGTGCCTGGAGTGTACAGGGGAACGGCTATGGCTACACCTTC | CAWSVQGNGYGYTF
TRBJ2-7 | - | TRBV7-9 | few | TGTGCCAGCAGCTTAGGGGACACGGCTCTCGACGAGCAGTACTTC | CASSLGDTALDEQYF
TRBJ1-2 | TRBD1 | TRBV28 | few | TGTGCCAGCAGTTTTCCCCCGGGACAGATTAACTATGGCTACACCTTC | CASSFPPGQINYGYTF
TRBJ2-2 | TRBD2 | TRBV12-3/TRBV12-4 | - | TGTGCCAGCAGTCGACGACTAGCAGTATACACCGGGGAGCTGTTTTTT | CASSRRLAVYTGELFF
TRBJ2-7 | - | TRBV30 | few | TGTGCCTGGAGTTCTTCCTCCTACGAGCAGTACTTC | CAWSSSSYEQYF
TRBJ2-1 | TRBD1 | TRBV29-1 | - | TGCAGCGTTCCCGGGGGCAGGGGGCTAGACAATGAGCAGTTCTTC | CSVPGGRGLDNEQFF
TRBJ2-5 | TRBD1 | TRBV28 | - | TGTGCCAGCAGTTCGGAGGGACAGGCGATGAAGACCCAGTACTTC | CASSSEGQAMKTQYF
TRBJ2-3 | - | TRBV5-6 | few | TGTGCCAGCAGCTTTTGGGGGACTCCTAGCACAGATACGCAGTATTTT | CASSFWGTPSTDTQYF
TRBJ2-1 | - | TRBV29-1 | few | TGCAGCGTTGTTGGGGACGTTTACAATGAGCAGTTCTTC | CSVVGDVYNEQFF
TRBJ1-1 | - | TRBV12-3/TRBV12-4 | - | TGTGCCAGCAGTTTGGAACAGGGCACTGAAGCTTTCTTT | CASSLEQGTEAFF
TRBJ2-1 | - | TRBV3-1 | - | TGTGCCAGCAGCCAAGACCAACTAGTTCGGTCCTACAATGAGCAGTTCTTC | CASSQDQLVRSYNEQFF
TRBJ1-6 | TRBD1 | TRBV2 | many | TGTGCCAGCAGTGAGGACCCAGGGGGCCGGAATTCACCCCTCCACTTT | CASSEDPGGRNSPLHF
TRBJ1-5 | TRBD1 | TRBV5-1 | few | TGCGCCAGCAGCTTTGGTGACAGGGCCGAAGGGGAGCCCCAGCATTTT | CASSFGDRAEGEPQHF
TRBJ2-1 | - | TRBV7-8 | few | TGTGCCAGCAGCTTTAATCTCTACAATGAGCAGTTCTTC | CASSFNLYNEQFF
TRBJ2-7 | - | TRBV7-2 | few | TGTGCCAGCAGCTTGGACGACTCCGAGCAGTACTTC | CASSLDDSEQYF
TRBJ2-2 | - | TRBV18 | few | TGTGCCAGCTCACCCCTAAGGAACACCGGGGAGCTGTTTTTT | CASSPLRNTGELFF
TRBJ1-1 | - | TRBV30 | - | TGTGCCTGGAGTATGCCGGGACACGGGAGGACTGAAGCTTTCTTT | CAWSMPGHGRTEAFF